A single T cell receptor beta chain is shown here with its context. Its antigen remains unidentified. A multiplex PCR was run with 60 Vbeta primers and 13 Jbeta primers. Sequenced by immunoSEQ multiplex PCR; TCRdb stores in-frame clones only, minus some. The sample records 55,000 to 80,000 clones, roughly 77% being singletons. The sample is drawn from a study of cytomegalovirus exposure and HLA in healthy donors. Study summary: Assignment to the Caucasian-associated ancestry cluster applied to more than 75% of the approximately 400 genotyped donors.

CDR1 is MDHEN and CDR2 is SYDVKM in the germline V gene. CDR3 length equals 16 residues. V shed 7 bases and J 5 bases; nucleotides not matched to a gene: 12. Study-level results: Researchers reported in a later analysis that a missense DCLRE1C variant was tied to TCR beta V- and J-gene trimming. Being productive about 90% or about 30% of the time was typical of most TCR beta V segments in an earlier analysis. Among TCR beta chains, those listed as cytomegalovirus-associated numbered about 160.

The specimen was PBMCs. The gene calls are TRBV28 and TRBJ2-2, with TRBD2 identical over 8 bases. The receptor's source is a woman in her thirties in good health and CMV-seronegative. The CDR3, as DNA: TGTGCCAGCACCCCCCCCGGCGGGAGGCGGACCGGGGAGCTGTTTTTT. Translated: CASTPPGGRRTGELFF.